This record looks at one T cell receptor (beta chain) sequence and its context. The source of the sample is a study of blood T cell repertoires in COVID-19. Study at large: Samples taken during acute and convalescent COVID-19 were collected in the United States, Italy and Spain.

V was pared by 0 bases and J by 7 bases, with 9 bases between. The CDR3 covers 12 residues. CDR1 and CDR2 from the germline V gene are SQVTM and ANQGSEA. As processed by the authors: Reference gene primer amplification gave estimated nucleated cell counts. Sequenced by immunoSEQ multiplex PCR; TCRdb stores in-frame clones only, minus some. D and trimming come from the DNA, and the V and J calls and clone size come from that table. The data show a few hundred thousand clones, approximately 86% seen once. The sample taken for sequencing was peripheral blood. The clonotype originates from a woman aged 70-85 years with active or convalescent COVID-19. This sequence joins TRBV29-1 and TRBJ1-1; D might be TRBD1 (5 bases). The CDR3 nucleotides are TGCAGCGTTGAAGATAATGACAGTGAAGCTTTCTTT. Protein: CSVEDNDSEAFF.